This is a list of T cell receptor beta chains from one sample in a study of T-cell memory formation after mild COVID-19. MiXCR, applied by TCRdb to the 5' RACE reads, yields one record per CDR3 protein. The data hold some 270,000 distinct CDR3 sequences, with 15% to 17% observed a single time. The sequenced sample was PBMCs or a T cell subset sorted from them (not recorded which). The receptors were gathered from an adult woman who had mild COVID-19 (a few samples of this study predate the infection). Cell type and time point are not known. Both conserved end residues are part of each CDR3. D genes are given only for firm matches. Rows give clone size only sometimes, using once, few, many, or a class for an expanded clone.

D gene	V gene	clone size	J gene	CDR3 protein	CDR3 DNA
TRBD1	TRBV6-2/TRBV6-3	few	TRBJ2-1	CASSRTGGPYNEQFF	TGTGCCAGCAGCCGTACAGGGGGCCCCTACAATGAGCAGTTCTTC
TRBD2	TRBV20-1	many	TRBJ2-1	CSATPGRGLANEQFF	TGCAGTGCTACCCCTGGAAGGGGACTAGCTAATGAGCAGTTCTTC
NA	TRBV7-2	few	TRBJ2-5	CASSLVRRETQYF	TGTGCCAGCAGCCTCGTTAGGAGAGAGACCCAGTACTTC
TRBD1	TRBV3-1	few	TRBJ2-1	CASSRTGGLYNEQFF	TGTGCCAGCAGCCGTACAGGGGGTCTCTACAATGAGCAGTTCTTC
NA	TRBV19	few	TRBJ1-1	CATLRGGTEAFF	TGTGCCACCCTGCGGGGAGGAACTGAAGCTTTCTTT
TRBD2	TRBV7-8	few	TRBJ2-5	CASSLDRLAGQETQYF	TGTGCCAGCAGCTTAGATAGACTAGCGGGACAAGAGACCCAGTACTTC
NA	TRBV7-9	few	TRBJ1-2	CASSSLLVGANYGYTF	TGTGCCAGCAGCTCCTTACTCGTTGGGGCGAACTATGGCTACACCTTC
TRBD1	TRBV4-3	NA	TRBJ2-5	CASSAGTGGAQYF	TGCGCCAGCAGCGCCGGGACAGGAGGTGCCCAGTACTTC
TRBD2	TRBV5-6	few	TRBJ2-1	CASSNAGTTLYNEQFF	TGTGCCAGCAGCAACGCCGGGACTACCCTCTATAATGAGCAGTTCTTC
TRBD2	TRBV18	few	TRBJ2-1	CASSPGSGGKDEQFF	TGTGCCAGCTCACCAGGTAGCGGGGGGAAGGATGAGCAGTTCTTC
NA	TRBV30	NA	TRBJ2-2	CAWSIANTGELFF	TGTGCCTGGAGTATAGCGAACACCGGGGAGCTGTTTTTT
TRBD2	TRBV12-3/TRBV12-4	few	TRBJ2-1	CASSLGLAGVRAYNEQFF	TGTGCCAGCAGTTTAGGACTAGCGGGGGTAAGGGCCTACAATGAGCAGTTCTTC
NA	TRBV24-1	few	TRBJ1-1	CATSDPRAVNTEAFF	TGTGCCACCAGTGATCCACGGGCAGTGAACACTGAAGCTTTCTTT
TRBD1	TRBV29-1	NA	TRBJ1-6	CSVADRANSPLHF	TGCAGCGTTGCGGACAGGGCTAATTCACCCCTCCACTTT
NA	TRBV5-5	many	TRBJ2-5	CASSLSQGSETQYF	TGTGCCAGCAGCTTGTCTCAGGGGTCCGAGACCCAGTACTTC
NA	TRBV7-2	NA	TRBJ1-2	CASSLDPTSNYGYTF	TGTGCCAGCAGCTTAGACCCCACCTCTAACTATGGCTACACCTTC
NA	TRBV6-2/TRBV6-3	NA	TRBJ1-1	CASSFLRARDTEAFF	TGTGCCAGCAGTTTTTTACGGGCGAGGGACACTGAAGCTTTCTTT
NA	TRBV6-6	few	TRBJ2-6	CASSREHPSGANVLTF	TGTGCCAGCAGCCGCGAACACCCATCTGGGGCCAACGTCCTGACTTTC
NA	TRBV5-1	few	TRBJ2-1	CASSPGAAWAWPFF	TGCGCCAGCAGCCCGGGAGCGGCGTGGGCGTGGCCGTTCTTC
NA	TRBV6-1	few	TRBJ2-7	CASKKEAGVSYEQYF	TGTGCCAGCAAGAAGGAGGCAGGGGTGTCCTACGAGCAGTACTTC
TRBD1	TRBV5-1	NA	TRBJ2-2	CASSGGQGTGELFF	TGCGCCAGCAGCGGGGGACAGGGTACCGGGGAGCTGTTTTTT
TRBD2	TRBV5-1	many	TRBJ2-5	CASSRRTSGGETQYF	TGCGCCAGCAGCCGCCGGACTAGCGGGGGTGAGACCCAGTACTTC
TRBD2	TRBV7-9	few	TRBJ2-7	CASSPRTSGGQSSYEQYF	TGTGCCAGCAGCCCACGGACTAGCGGGGGCCAAAGCTCCTACGAGCAGTACTTC
NA	TRBV20-1	NA	TRBJ2-7	CSALVSGRREQYF	TGCAGTGCCCTGGTATCGGGCCGACGGGAGCAGTACTTC
NA	TRBV4-1	NA	TRBJ2-3	CASSRSITDTQYF	TGCGCCAGCAGCCGATCTATTACAGATACGCAGTATTTT
TRBD1	TRBV5-5	few	TRBJ2-3	CASSFYGQAQDTQYF	TGTGCCAGCAGCTTCTATGGACAGGCCCAAGATACGCAGTATTTT
TRBD2	TRBV7-9	NA	TRBJ2-3	CASSFPWGLASDTQYF	TGTGCCAGCAGCTTCCCCTGGGGACTAGCGTCAGATACGCAGTATTTT
TRBD1	TRBV7-2	NA	TRBJ2-5	CASSFDRGWMETQYF	TGTGCCAGCAGCTTTGACAGGGGGTGGATGGAGACCCAGTACTTC
NA	TRBV27	NA	TRBJ1-5	CASSSITSNQPQHF	TGTGCCAGCAGTTCTATCACTAGCAATCAGCCCCAGCATTTT
TRBD2	TRBV5-1	many	TRBJ2-1	CASSLAAGGNDNEQFF	TGCGCCAGCAGCTTGGCGGCGGGAGGGAACGACAATGAGCAGTTCTTC
TRBD1	TRBV6-5	NA	TRBJ1-5	CASSFAGGGNQPQHF	TGTGCCAGCAGTTTCGCAGGGGGCGGCAATCAGCCCCAGCATTTT
NA	TRBV6-5	many	TRBJ2-3	CASSSTSSTDTQYF	TGTGCCAGCAGTTCCACATCAAGCACAGATACGCAGTATTTT
NA	TRBV3-1	NA	TRBJ2-2	CASSQVPGRYVGELFF	TGTGCCAGCAGCCAAGTCCCAGGGAGATATGTCGGGGAGCTGTTTTTT
TRBD2	TRBV5-1	few	TRBJ2-3	CASSSGTTSDTQYF	TGCGCCAGCAGTTCCGGGACTACCTCAGATACGCAGTATTTT
NA	TRBV29-1	NA	TRBJ1-3	CSVEGGDFASGNTIYF	TGCAGCGTTGAAGGGGGGGACTTCGCCTCTGGAAACACCATATATTTT
NA	TRBV6-5	few	TRBJ1-2	CASSTLGRGKSTF	TGTGCCAGCAGCACATTAGGAAGAGGAAAGAGCACCTTC